Below are 18 T cell receptor beta chains sequenced from a single sample in a study of cytomegalovirus exposure and HLA in healthy donors listed by TCRdb under 2017. The library was generated by the immunoSEQ multiplex PCR assay. A mixture of 60 forward primers for TCR Vbeta segments and 13 reverse primers for TCR Jbeta segments was used in the multiplex PCR. TCRdb re-hosts the immuneACCESS table, in-frame sequences only. Its copies lack some clones; in the studies checked, an unresolved V gene accounts for under half of them, and the cause for the rest is not known. This sample holds 140,000 to 150,000 clones; 75% to 80% were observed only once. The ten largest clonotypes hold 3% of the sample. Sequenced sample: PBMCs. The receptors here all came from a man aged 40-49 years in good health and CMV-seropositive.

This clone came up a few times. The gene calls are TRBV7-9 and TRBJ1-2; 7 bases are a match to TRBD1. Germline values: CDR1 SEHNR, CDR2 FQNEAQ (reference sequence). V dropped 4 bases and J dropped 5; count of bases not matched to a gene: 7. This CDR3 spans 14 amino acids. CDR3 in amino acids: CASSSMTGKYGYTF. The CDR3 DNA reads as TGTGCCAGCAGCTCGATGACAGGGAAGTATGGCTACACCTTC.

CDR3 sequence: CASSLASGQYGEQFF. The CDR3 coding sequence is TGTGCCAGCAGCTTAGCGTCCGGACAGTATGGTGAGCAGTTCTTC. V usage is TRBV7-8 and J usage is TRBJ2-1; D might be TRBD1 (6 bases). Germline-derived CDR1 and CDR2 are SGHVS and FQNEAQ. The CDR3 is 15 amino acids. Trimming stripped 0 bases from V and 9 bases from J, with 15 bases between.

V and J are TRBV11-2 and TRBJ2-6, with D possibly being TRBD1 (5 bases). CDR3 length equals 15 residues. V lost 5 bases, J lost 4 bases, and 12 bases lay in between. From germline, CDR1 is SGHAT and CDR2 FQNNGV. CDR3 sequence: CASSTDSSGANVLTF. The DNA for the CDR3 is TGTGCCAGCAGCACCGACAGCTCCGGGGCCAACGTCCTGACTTTC. Drawing the rest from reference TRBV11-2 and TRBJ2-6, the complete variable domain is EAGVAQSPRYKIIEKRQSVAFWCNPISGHATLYWYQQILGQGPKLLIQFQNNGVVDDSQLPKDRFSAERLKGVDSTLKIQPAKLEDSAVYLCASSTDSSGANVLTFGAGSRLTVL.

The chain links TRBV7-9 to TRBJ2-5; no clear D. V was clipped by 1 base and J by 4 bases, with 13 bases between them. Per the germline V gene, CDR1 is SEHNR and CDR2 is FQNEAQ (reference sequence). CDR3 length: 15 residues. The DNA for the CDR3 is TGTGCCAGCAGCTTAGTGCGAGAGTGGGCAGAGACCCAGTACTTC. Its translation: CASSLVREWAETQYF.

J is TRBJ2-2 and V is TRBV25-1, with D possibly TRBD1 on 6 matching bases. Germline V gene sequence: CDR1 MGHDK, CDR2 SYGVNS. Trimming took off 4 bases at V and 6 bases at J, with 9 bases between the two ends. The CDR3 covers 13 residues. The CDR3 loop reads CASSGPGAGELFF. Written as DNA, the CDR3 is TGTGCCAGCAGTGGACCAGGGGCCGGGGAGCTGTTTTTT.

The table lists this clone with a count of one. The chain joins TRBV2 to TRBJ2-7, with D perhaps matching TRBD1 (6 bases). Germline CDR1 and CDR2: SNHLY and FYNNEI. The CDR3 length is 13 residues. The V end lost 9 bases, the J end lost 2 bases, and 14 bases lay between the germline ends. CDR3 amino acids: CASHRDTAYEQYF. In DNA, the CDR3 is TGTGCCAGTCACCGGGACACGGCCTACGAGCAGTACTTC.

J is TRBJ1-1 and V is TRBV5-1, with a possible D match to TRBD1 (6 bases). The CDR3 is 13 residues long. Deletions cut 6 bases from V and 4 bases from J, with 13 bases between. Looked up from germline, CDR1 is SGHRS and CDR2 is YFSETQ. As DNA, the CDR3 is TGCGCCAGCACCATTATAGGGGGCACTGAAGCTTTCTTT. This translates into CASTIIGGTEAFF.

This chain joins TRBV9 and TRBJ2-7, with D maybe TRBD1 (6 bases). Trimming stripped 0 bases from V and 1 base from J, with 11 bases between. Germline assignment: CDR1 SGDLS and CDR2 YYNGEE. This CDR3 spans 15 amino acids. CDR3 sequence reads: CASSVGGTQSYEQYF. The CDR3 nucleotides are TGTGCCAGCAGCGTAGGGGGGACACAATCCTACGAGCAGTACTTC.

The V call is TRBV11-2, the J call TRBJ2-7, with 7 bases fitting TRBD1. V shed 7 bases and J 4 bases; nucleotides not matched to a gene: 10. The length of the CDR3 is 14 residues. Germline CDR1 reads SGHAT; CDR2 reads FQNNGV. In DNA, the CDR3 is TGTGCCAGCAACGATCGGGACAGACCTTACGAGCAGTACTTC. Its protein is CASNDRDRPYEQYF.

CDR3 coding DNA: TGTGCCTGGAGTGTGGGTCGGGACACCATATATTTT. It codes for CAWSVGRDTIYF. The chain couples TRBV30 to TRBJ1-3, with D unclear. Germline V CDR1 and CDR2: GTSNPN, SVGIG (reference sequence). The CDR3 is 12 residues long. V was clipped by 0 bases and J by 8 bases, with 8 bases between them.

The V and J genes are TRBV6-5 and TRBJ1-3, with 7 bases lining up with TRBD1. CDR3 size: 14 residues. Germline V gene lookup returns CDR1 MNHEY and CDR2 SVGAGI. The V gene end was trimmed by 6 bases and the J gene end by 0 bases; junction bases not matched to a gene: 2. The CDR3 DNA reads TGTGCCAGCAGAAGGACAGGCTCTGGAAACACCATATATTTT. This gives the protein CASRRTGSGNTIYF.

The chain employs TRBV5-4 and TRBJ2-1, with D possibly TRBD1 on 5 matching bases. The V and J ends lost 0 bases and 0 bases respectively, with 7 bases between them. This CDR3 has 15 amino acids. CDR1 and CDR2 (germline): SGHNT, YYREEE (reference sequence). In nucleotides, the CDR3 is TGTGCCAGCAGCTTGGGACAGAGCTCCTACAATGAGCAGTTCTTC. Amino acids: CASSLGQSSYNEQFF.

The chain combines TRBV5-1 with TRBJ2-7; TRBD2 might be the D (6 bases). Germline assignment: CDR1 SGHRS and CDR2 YFSETQ. This CDR3 contains 13 residues. Trimming left V 3 bases short and J 2 bases short, with 9 bases between. The CDR3 bases are TGCGCCAGCAGCTGGGACTCTCCCTACGAGCAGTACTTC. Its translation: CASSWDSPYEQYF. Full variable domain (missing parts from reference TRBV5-1 and TRBJ2-7): KAGVTQTPRYLIKTRGQQVTLSCSPISGHRSVSWYQQTPGQGLQFLFEYFSETQRNKGNFPGRFSGRQFSNSRSEMNVSTLELGDSALYLCASSWDSPYEQYFGPGTRLTVT.

The genes are TRBV6-5 and TRBJ2-7; D is possibly TRBD2 (6 bases). The CDR3 runs to 15 residues. Trimming cost V 6 bases and J 2 bases, with 17 bases left between them. Germline CDR1 MNHEY, CDR2 SVGAGI. CDR3 loop: CASRRSRDLPYEQYF. The CDR3 nucleotides are TGTGCCAGCAGACGATCCCGGGACTTGCCCTACGAGCAGTACTTC.

The rearrangement uses TRBV30 and TRBJ2-3; 11 positions match TRBD2. This CDR3 comprises 15 residues. J gave up 2 bases and V 5 bases, and 6 bases lay outside the gene matches. Germline lookup yields CDR1 GTSNPN and CDR2 SVGIG (reference sequence). The CDR3 region has the DNA TGTGCCTGGGGACTAGCGGGCGGCCCCACAGATACGCAGTATTTT. It codes for CAWGLAGGPTDTQYF. Drawing the rest from reference TRBV30 and TRBJ2-3, the complete variable domain is SQTIHQWPATLVQPVGSPLSLECTVEGTSNPNLYWYRQAAGRGLQLLFYSVGIGQISSEVPQNLSASRPQDRQFILSSKKLLLSDSGFYLCAWGLAGGPTDTQYFGPGTRLTVL.

This clone was counted between two and nine times. This sample includes further DNA sequences coding for the same CDR3. The chain recombines TRBV9 with TRBJ1-1; TRBD1 matches 7 bases. Germline CDR1 and CDR2: SGDLS and YYNGEE. CDR3 size: 14 residues. V shed 0 bases, J shed 5 bases, and the junction held 4 bases outside the gene matches. CDR3 bases: TGTGCCAGCAGCGTAGCTTACAGGGGAACTGAAGCTTTCTTT. Its translation is CASSVAYRGTEAFF.

In DNA, the CDR3 is TGTGCCAGCAGCCCGGGACAGGGCGTCTACACCTTC. Translation: CASSPGQGVYTF. The chain couples TRBV7-3 to TRBJ1-2; 9 nucleotides align to TRBD1. The V and J ends lost 5 bases and 10 bases, in that order; junction bases with no gene match: 5. This CDR3 is built from 12 residues. From germline, CDR1 is SGHTA and CDR2 FQGTGA.

The V call is TRBV30, the J call TRBJ2-7; TRBD2 matches at 11 bases. The CDR3 extends over 16 amino acids. The junction had 10 bases not matched to a gene; V was cut back by 0 bases and J by 6 bases. The germline gives CDR1 GTSNPN, CDR2 SVGIG (reference sequence). The CDR3 DNA sequence: TGTGCCTGGAGTGTCTACTCGGGACTAGCGGCCCGCGAGCAGTACTTC. This translates into CAWSVYSGLAAREQYF.